This T cell receptor (beta chain) was documented in a study of T cell responses to AZD1222 COVID-19 vaccine. As for the study in general: Pooled samples include second doses given at about 4 or 12 weeks. Overall study results and limits: Spike-spanning, vaccine-associated CD4 TCRs were dominant at 160-218 and 743-854. Unmutated variant regions are reportedly the target of nearly half of TCRs that are spike-specific. Spike-specific TCR breadth and depth both grew after two AZD1222 doses.

Generated by immunoSEQ multiplex PCR, the TCRdb table keeps only in-frame clones and is missing some. The data contain around 96,000 clones, roughly 88% of them singletons. As regards this clone: Antigen: not known.

The CDR3 spans 14 residues. V lost 4 bases to trimming and J lost 2 bases, with 11 bases between them. Germline CDR1 MNHEY, CDR2 SMNVEV (reference sequence). Source: peripheral blood, taken on day 0 of AZD1222 vaccination. The V call is TRBV27, the J call TRBJ1-1, with D possibly being TRBD1 (6 bases). This clonotype was sampled from an adult in good health. This CDR3 reads CASSSWDINTEAFF. In nucleotides, the CDR3 is TGTGCCAGCAGTTCCTGGGACATTAACACTGAAGCTTTCTTT.